A selection of T cell receptor beta chains follows, all from one sample in a study of blood T cells in healthy people across ages. MiXCR, run by TCRdb on the 5' RACE reads, gives a single entry per CDR3 protein. The sample holds about 1,400,000 distinct CDR3 sequences; about 43% are singletons and the top ten take approximately 7.9%. Specimen: blood. The receptor set was obtained from a woman younger than 30 in good health. CDR3s include the opening cysteine and the closing phenylalanine or tryptophan. Each record gives: clone size, J gene, V gene, D gene, CDR3 DNA, CDR3 protein. A D gene is named only where the DNA matches it firmly. Some rows mark clone size as missing; the rest say once, few, many or name a class of expanded clone.

few TRBJ1-1 TRBV24-1 . TGTGCCACCAGTGAAGGGTACACTGAAGCTTTCTTT CATSEGYTEAFF
. TRBJ2-7 TRBV3-1 . TGTGCCAGCAGCCTACGGGAAACGAACTACGAGCAGTACTTC CASSLRETNYEQYF
. TRBJ2-5 TRBV11-3 . TGTGCCAGCAGCCCAACACAGGGTGAGACCCAGTACTTC CASSPTQGETQYF
few TRBJ2-7 TRBV6-2/TRBV6-3 TRBD2 TGTGCCAGCAGTTACTCGCCGACTAGCGGATCCTACGAGCAGTACTTC CASSYSPTSGSYEQYF
few TRBJ2-3 TRBV20-1 TRBD2 TGCAGTGCTAGAGTCACCGGGACTAGCGGGGGCAGCACAGATACGCAGTATTTT CSARVTGTSGGSTDTQYF
. TRBJ2-3 TRBV28 TRBD1 TGTGCCAGCAGTTTCGGTGTGACAGGGAGCGATACGCAGTATTTT CASSFGVTGSDTQYF
. TRBJ2-7 TRBV20-1 . TGCAGTGCTAGAGATCTCGACCGGGTCTCCTACAATGAGCAGTACTTC CSARDLDRVSYNEQYF
. TRBJ2-1 TRBV20-1 . TGCAGTGCCCGGCCCACTAGCATCTATGAGCAGTTCTTC CSARPTSIYEQFF
few TRBJ2-1 TRBV4-1 . TGCGCCAGCAGCCAAGGACCCACACTCGGTGAGCAGTTCTTC CASSQGPTLGEQFF
. TRBJ2-7 TRBV24-1 TRBD1 TGTGCCACCAGTGATCCCGGGACAGGGGAAGCCGAGCAGTACTTC CATSDPGTGEAEQYF
few TRBJ2-1 TRBV4-1 TRBD2 TGCGCCAGCAGCCCAGTCGTGGGGACTAGCGGGTGGAGCTCCTACAATGAGCAGTTCTTC CASSPVVGTSGWSSYNEQFF
. TRBJ1-5 TRBV7-9 TRBD1 TGTGCCAGCAGCCCGGAGACAGGGAAGCTCGGGCAGCCCCAGCATTTT CASSPETGKLGQPQHF
. TRBJ2-1 TRBV27 TRBD2 TGTGCCAGCAGTCAGCGGGGGCGGGAGCTTGGGGGTGAGCAGTTCTTC CASSQRGRELGGEQFF
. TRBJ2-7 TRBV20-1 . TGCAGTGCTAGATCCCCCCAGGACGCTCGGGAGCAGTACTTC CSARSPQDAREQYF
. TRBJ2-3 TRBV28 TRBD1 TGTGCCAGCAGTGTGACAGGGGGGGCAGATACGCAGTATTTT CASSVTGGADTQYF
. TRBJ1-2 TRBV7-2 . TGTGCCAGCAGCTTAGCGTTTGGGGGCTACACCTTC CASSLAFGGYTF